This T cell receptor (beta chain) was recorded in a study of blood T cell repertoires in COVID-19. The J segment lost 1 base and the V segment lost 6 bases, leaving 8 bases of the junction unmatched. The germline gives CDR1 MDHEN, CDR2 SYDVKM. CDR3 length: 16 residues. Only in-frame clones appear in the TCRdb table, and some are missing; sequencing was by immunoSEQ multiplex PCR. Seen here are more than 130,000 clones, roughly 90% observed once, and the top ten hold roughly a tenth. V and J are TRBV28 and TRBJ1-5; 8 nucleotides agree with TRBD1. This clonotype originated in a man aged 50-60 years with active or convalescent COVID-19. The sample consisted of peripheral blood. CDR3 DNA sequence: TGTGCCAGCAGACAAGGACAGGGCCGGAGCAATCAGCCCCAGCATTTT. This gives the protein CASRQGQGRSNQPQHF.